This TCR beta chain was identified during a study of CD8 T cells in Susac syndrome. Germline CDR1 MGHRA, CDR2 YSYEKL. The ends were cut back, 1 base at V and 3 bases at J, with 13 bases in the middle. The CDR3 spans 15 residues. Random hexamers primed reverse transcription of about 0.5 to 1 ug RNA. immunoSEQ multiplex PCR amplified TCR beta CDR3 across 54 Vbeta, 13 Jbeta. TCRdb redid the calling of the immunoSEQ multiplex PCR reads with MiXCR, one entry per CDR3 protein. The sample holds 90,000 or so distinct CDR3 sequences, over 80% seen once. The authors sequenced TCR beta from blood CD8+ and CD4+ T cells. TEMRA cells were FACS-enriched and CD8+ and CD4+ T cells negatively isolated.

The V call is TRBV4-1, the J call TRBJ2-7; D remains unclear. The sample taken for sequencing was CD8+ T cells from PBMCs. The clonotype comes from a human donor in good health. CDR3 bases: TGCGCCAGCAGCCAAGGACATAGCCTAAACTACGAGCAGTACTTC. It translates to CASSQGHSLNYEQYF.